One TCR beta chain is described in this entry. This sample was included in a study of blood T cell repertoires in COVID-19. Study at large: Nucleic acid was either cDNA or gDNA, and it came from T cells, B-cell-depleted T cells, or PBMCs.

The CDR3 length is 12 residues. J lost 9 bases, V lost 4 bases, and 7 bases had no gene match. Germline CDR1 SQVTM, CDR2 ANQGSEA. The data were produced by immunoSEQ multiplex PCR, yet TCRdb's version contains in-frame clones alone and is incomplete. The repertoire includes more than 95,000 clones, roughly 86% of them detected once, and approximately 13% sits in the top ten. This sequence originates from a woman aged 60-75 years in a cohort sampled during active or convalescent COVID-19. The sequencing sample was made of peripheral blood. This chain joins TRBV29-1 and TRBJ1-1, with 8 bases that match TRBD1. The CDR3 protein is CSVGGQESQAFF. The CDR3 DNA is TGCAGCGTTGGGGGACAGGAGTCTCAAGCTTTCTTT.